In its sample, the clone carrying this T cell receptor beta chain was seen many times. The antigen remains unidentified. The data were taken from a study of T cell repertoires in cytomegalovirus infection. Study-level findings and limits: What dominated the ex vivo response were HLA-C-restricted CMV-specific TCR beta clonotypes.

TCRdb re-called the reads through MiXCR, storing one row per CDR3 protein. The data show fewer than 1,000,000 distinct CDR3 sequences, more than 25% seen once. From germline, CDR1 is SGHVS and CDR2 FNYEAQ. This CDR3 has 15 amino acids. V was pared by 4 bases and J by 6 bases, with 18 bases between. This clonotype was sampled from a human donor in good health (CMV status not recorded). Some clones in this sample may be carry-over from other donors' samples. This chain uses TRBV7-6 with TRBJ1-1; D might be TRBD1 (6 bases). The sample consisted of cultured CD8+ T cells from PBMCs, taken from culture after CMV antigen stimulation. CDR3 in DNA: TGTGCCAGCAGCTCCCACCAGGGCAGGGGAGCTGAAGCTTTCTTT. Amino acids: CASSSHQGRGAEAFF.